This T cell receptor (beta chain) derives from a study of control samples from healthy donors and cancer patients. Produced via immunoSEQ multiplex PCR; TCRdb's table is partial and in-frame only. The table has over 85,000 clones, approximately 87% seen once; the top ten hold 3.5% to 4.5%. V was shortened by 2 bases and J by 4 bases, with 12 bases between the two germline ends. The length of the CDR3 is 15 residues. Germline V gives CDR1 MDHEN, CDR2 SYDVKM. This sequence originates from an older woman with lung cancer. This sequence joins TRBV28 and TRBJ1-5, with D tentatively TRBD1 (5 bases). Source material: PBMCs. DNA of the CDR3: TGTGCCAGCAGTTTAGCTTCGGGGGGTAATCAGCCCCAGCATTTT. This gives the protein CASSLASGGNQPQHF.